This is a list of T cell receptor beta chains from one sample in a study of shared clonotypes between healthy human individuals. Libraries were prepared by immunoSEQ multiplex PCR; TCRdb keeps only in-frame clonotypes and omits some of them. The profile shows approximately 650,000 clones, around 95% of them singletons. Sequenced sample: naive CD8+ T cells sorted from blood. The source of these receptors is a woman aged 25-40 years in good health. The CDR3 runs from the conserved cysteine through the conserved F or W. Fields, in order: V gene, J gene, CDR3 protein.

TRBV19	TRBJ1-5	CASSILGGNQPQHF
TRBV28	TRBJ2-3	CASSPPRREYEDTQYF
TRBV18	TRBJ2-7	CASSPPGGTYEQYF
TRBV28	TRBJ2-1	CASSLGTNNYNEQFF
TRBV4-1	TRBJ2-7	CASSLTSGSTYEQYF
TRBV6-5	TRBJ1-5	CASRPTGVSQPQHF
TRBV19	TRBJ2-1	CASSTEAGATREQFF
TRBV12-5	TRBJ2-1	CASGLVRSQRRYNEQFF
TRBV6-5	TRBJ2-3	CASSQGGEEDTQYF
TRBV6-1	TRBJ1-1	CASSEAFTGGITEAFF
TRBV6-5	TRBJ2-7	CASSYRAGAIGDEQYF
TRBV15	TRBJ1-5	CATEGGYSNQPQHF
TRBV2	TRBJ2-7	CASSVVSGPYEQYF
TRBV5-4	TRBJ1-2	CASSLRGYYGYTF
TRBV2	TRBJ2-1	CASSEGQRSYNEQFF
TRBV5-6	TRBJ2-1	CASSSQGKGNEQFF
TRBV6-5	TRBJ2-7	CASRGQGARSYEQYF
TRBV11-1	TRBJ2-1	CASSSGTSDYNEQFF
TRBV20-1	TRBJ2-5	CSATRETQYF
TRBV5-1	TRBJ2-2	CASSLRQGDSGELFF
TRBV19	TRBJ2-7	CASSIDRASYEQYF
TRBV28	TRBJ2-7	CASSPRGALSYEQYF
TRBV28	TRBJ2-3	CASSQTETDTQYF
TRBV7-9	TRBJ1-1	CASSLGRPEAFF
TRBV10-2	TRBJ1-5	CASSEQGARPQHF
TRBV28	TRBJ1-2	CASSLRGSYGYTF
TRBV5-1	TRBJ1-1	CASSLEFGGLAEAFF
TRBV28	TRBJ2-7	CASSPSTSGRVWGDEQYF
TRBV27	TRBJ2-3	CASSPLGRHPPDTQYF
TRBV5-1	TRBJ2-1	CASSLSGGVSYNEQFF
TRBV28	TRBJ2-7	CASSLRSAYEQYF
TRBV29-1	-	CSVRDTGSYEQYF
TRBV5-1	TRBJ2-3	CASSEGRLDTQYF
TRBV9	TRBJ2-1	CASSASGRAVDEQFF
TRBV9	TRBJ2-1	CASGPTARTGPYNEQFF
TRBV21-1	TRBJ2-2	CASSKVGFLSRGVRATGELFF
TRBV29-1	TRBJ1-1	CSSQPGLGRAFF
TRBV1	TRBJ2-7	CTSSSRGYEQYF
TRBV15	TRBJ2-7	CATSTRVNYEQYF
TRBV9	TRBJ1-1	CASSPWTGVMGTEAFF